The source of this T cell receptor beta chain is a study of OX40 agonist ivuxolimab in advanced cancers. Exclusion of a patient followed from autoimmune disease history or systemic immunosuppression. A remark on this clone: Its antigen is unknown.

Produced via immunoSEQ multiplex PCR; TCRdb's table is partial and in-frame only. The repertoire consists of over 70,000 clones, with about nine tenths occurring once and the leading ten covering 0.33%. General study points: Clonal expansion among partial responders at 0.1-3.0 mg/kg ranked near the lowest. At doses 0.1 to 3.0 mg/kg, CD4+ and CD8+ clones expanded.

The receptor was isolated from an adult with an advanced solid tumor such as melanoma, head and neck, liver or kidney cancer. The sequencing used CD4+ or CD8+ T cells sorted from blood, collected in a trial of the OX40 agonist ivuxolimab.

The CDR3 coding sequence is TGCGCCAGCAGCTTGTTAGCCCTAGCGGGAGGTAATGAGCAGTTCTTC. It yields the protein CASSLLALAGGNEQFF. The chain couples TRBV5-1 to TRBJ2-1; 11 bases are a match to TRBD2. The CDR3 covers 16 residues. Germline V gene data show CDR1 as SGHRS and CDR2 as YFSETQ. With V trimmed by 1 base and J by 7 bases, 7 bases remained unmatched.